The clone carrying this TCR beta chain was seen ten or more times. These data originate in a study of low-dose radiotherapy and immunotherapy resistance in tumors. The CDR3 sequence is 15 residues long. The trim removed 3 bases at V and 2 bases at J, leaving 4 bases unmatched. Germline V CDR1 and CDR2: MDHEN, SYDVKM. Both TCRalpha and TCRbeta chains were reverse transcribed with V-gene-specific primers. With a V-primer adapter and a constant-region primer, TCRs were amplified for 20 to 25 PCR cycles. MiXCR, run by TCRdb on the reads, gives a single entry per CDR3 protein. The sample has fewer than 95,000 distinct CDR3 sequences, more than 8% seen once. The time point: before trial treatment.

The material was PBMCs, obtained before treatment. This receptor was taken from a male donor with prostate cancer. The chain joins TRBV28 to TRBJ2-3; TRBD2 matches at 8 bases. In nucleotides, the CDR3 is TGTGCCAGCAGTTTGGTAGCGGGAACCACAGATACGCAGTATTTT. This gives the protein CASSLVAGTTDTQYF.